The 10 T cell receptor beta chains given below trace back to one sample, sequenced in a study of glioma-infiltrating T cells. Amplification of TCR alpha and beta CDR3 regions from RNA used iRepertoire nested multiplex PCR. TCRdb used MiXCR to reprocess the multiplex PCR reads, holding one entry per CDR3 protein. Of about 130,000 distinct CDR3 sequences listed, about 22% are singletons. Material for sequencing was glioma tissue, nonneoplastic brain tissue, or PBMCs (not recorded which). The receptors shown here come from a human donor with low-grade glioma or glioblastoma, undergoing nonglioma brain surgery, or in good health (not recorded which).

This clonotype was observed a handful of times. This rearrangement joins TRBV7-9 to TRBJ1-1, with TRBD1 as a possible D gene (5 bases). This CDR3 comprises 11 residues. The germline V gene has CDR1 SEHNR and CDR2 FQNEAQ (reference sequence). V dropped 2 bases and J dropped 10 bases, with 8 bases sitting between them. In DNA, the CDR3 is TGTGCCAGCAGCTTACCACAGGCAGCTTTCTTT. This codes for CASSLPQAAFF.

This clonotype was seen repeatedly, ten times or more. The genes are TRBV27 and TRBJ1-5; TRBD1 aligns across 7 bases. The V gene end was trimmed by 8 bases and the J gene end by 7 bases; junction bases not matched to a gene: 11. Looked up from germline, CDR1 is MNHEY and CDR2 is SMNVEV (reference sequence). The CDR3 sequence is 14 residues long. CDR3 in amino acids: CASGERQGHQPQHF. In nucleotides, the CDR3 is TGTGCCAGCGGAGAGAGACAGGGTCACCAGCCCCAGCATTTT.

This clonotype was counted many times. The V and J genes are TRBV27 and TRBJ1-1; maybe TRBD1 (5 bases). This CDR3 has 15 residues. V was clipped by 2 bases and J by 5 bases, with 15 bases between them. Germline V lookup: CDR1 MNHEY, CDR2 SMNVEV (reference sequence). In nucleotides, the CDR3 is TGTGCCAGCAGTTTACTCGGGGCCGGATTGACTGAAGCTTTCTTT. It translates to CASSLLGAGLTEAFF.

In the case of this clonotype: This CDR3 fails to terminate in the conserved phenylalanine or tryptophan, so it likely reflects a read error. The chain joins TRBV6-6 to TRBJ1-1; D gene uncertain. The ends were cut back, 6 bases at V and 1 base at J, with 9 bases in the middle. The CDR3 is 13 amino acids. In germline, CDR1 is MNHNY, CDR2 SVGAGI (reference sequence). CDR3 in DNA: TGTGCCAGCAGCCGAGAACCGAACACTGAAGCTTTCTTA. Translation gives CASSREPNTEAFL.

The chain combines TRBV7-9 with TRBJ2-3; 13 positions agree with TRBD2. Losses at the gene ends were 5 bases for V and 2 bases for J; bases not matched to a gene: 4. The CDR3 sequence is 16 residues long. Germline V gene data show CDR1 as SEHNR and CDR2 as FQNEAQ (reference sequence). The CDR3 bases are TGTGCCAGCAGCCACGGACTAGCGGGGGTCACAGATACGCAGTATTTT. It specifies CASSHGLAGVTDTQYF.

Judged by abundance, this clonotype is medium-sized. The V gene is TRBV6-1, the J gene TRBJ1-1; a weak D match, TRBD1 (6 bases). The CDR3 contains 12 residues. V was shortened by 5 bases and J by 6 bases, with 10 bases between the two germline ends. Germline V CDR1 and CDR2: MNHNS, SASEGT. Here the CDR3 reads CASSSRTAEAFF. For the CDR3, the DNA is TGTGCCAGCAGTTCCCGGACAGCTGAAGCTTTCTTT.

This clonotype was seen a single time. This chain's CDR3 is CASSQSWATEAFF. The CDR3 DNA is TGTGCCAGCAGCCAAAGTTGGGCCACTGAAGCTTTCTTT. The chain carries TRBV14 and TRBJ1-1; D gene unclear. V shed 2 bases and J shed 4 bases, with 8 bases lying between them. Germline CDR1 is SGHDN and CDR2 is FVKESK. The CDR3 is 13 amino acids.

V and J are TRBV2 and TRBJ1-4, with a tentative D call TRBD1 (6 bases). This CDR3 is 14 amino acids long. CDR1 SNHLY and CDR2 FYNNEI come from the germline V gene. Between the trimmed V and J ends, which lost 4 bases and 3 bases, there was a span of 9 bases. CDR3 region: CASSVTGANEKLFF. DNA of the CDR3: TGTGCCAGCAGTGTGACAGGAGCTAATGAAAAACTGTTTTTT.

The chain couples TRBV28 to TRBJ2-7, with D perhaps matching TRBD2 (6 bases). The CDR3 contains 14 residues. Looked up from germline, CDR1 is MDHEN and CDR2 is SYDVKM. The CDR3 reads CAGRGTGVPYEQYV. The CDR3 bases are TGTGCCGGCAGAGGAACGGGGGTCCCCTACGAGCAGTACGTC.

This clonotype came up a few times. The chain employs TRBV19 and TRBJ2-1, with a possible D match to TRBD2 (6 bases). Per the germline V gene, CDR1 is LNHDA and CDR2 is SQIVND (reference sequence). This CDR3 spans 16 amino acids. V was cut by 3 bases and J by 4 bases, with 16 bases left in between. The CDR3 region has the DNA TGTGCCAGTAGTATTGACCAGCGGGCTGGATACAATGAGCAGTTCTTC. Translation gives CASSIDQRAGYNEQFF.